This section outlines one T cell receptor (beta chain) sequence together with its context. These data originate in a study of CD8 T cells in acute hepatitis C reinfection. Study details: CD8+ T cells specific for HCV NS3-1073 were sequenced. Overall study results and limits: Preferential TRBV04 and TRBV06 usage appeared in all groups and was not explained by the naive pool. A V04-02/J02-02 clonotype was among over ten public ones, independent of outcome. Differing sequencing approaches may have limited exact matches to other epitopes.

From germline, CDR1 is SGHAT and CDR2 FQDESV (reference sequence). The CDR3 consists of 19 residues. V dropped 1 base and J dropped 0 bases, with 19 bases sitting between them. Some clones are missing from TCRdb's copy, which holds only in-frame ones; the method was immunoSEQ multiplex PCR. This sample has about 1,400 clones; under 60% occur once, and the top ten carry 9% to 15%. The time point here: acute HCV infection, within 168 days of estimated infection date. Hepatitis C virus-specific T cells were sequenced directly ex vivo without in vitro expansion. Acute primary HCV infection: positive HCV RNA or antibody test after negative test within 24 weeks.

This sequence was found in a woman between 18 and 29 years old who spontaneously cleared hepatitis C infection. J is TRBJ1-5 and V is TRBV11-1; D possibly corresponds to TRBD1 (6 bases). This specimen consisted of HCV NS3-1073 tetramer-sorted CD8+ T cells from PBMCs, obtained during acute infection. In DNA, the CDR3 is TGTGCCAGCAGCTTAGAATTGAGTCAGGGGAAATATAGCAATCAGCCCCAGCATTTT. Translated: CASSLELSQGKYSNQPQHF. The full variable domain, with the rest looked up from reference TRBV11-1 and TRBJ1-5, is EAEVAQSPRYKITEKSQAVAFWCDPISGHATLYWYRQILGQGPELLVQFQDESVVDDSQLPKDRFSAERLKGVDSTLKIQPAELGDSAMYLCASSLELSQGKYSNQPQHFGDGTRLSIL.